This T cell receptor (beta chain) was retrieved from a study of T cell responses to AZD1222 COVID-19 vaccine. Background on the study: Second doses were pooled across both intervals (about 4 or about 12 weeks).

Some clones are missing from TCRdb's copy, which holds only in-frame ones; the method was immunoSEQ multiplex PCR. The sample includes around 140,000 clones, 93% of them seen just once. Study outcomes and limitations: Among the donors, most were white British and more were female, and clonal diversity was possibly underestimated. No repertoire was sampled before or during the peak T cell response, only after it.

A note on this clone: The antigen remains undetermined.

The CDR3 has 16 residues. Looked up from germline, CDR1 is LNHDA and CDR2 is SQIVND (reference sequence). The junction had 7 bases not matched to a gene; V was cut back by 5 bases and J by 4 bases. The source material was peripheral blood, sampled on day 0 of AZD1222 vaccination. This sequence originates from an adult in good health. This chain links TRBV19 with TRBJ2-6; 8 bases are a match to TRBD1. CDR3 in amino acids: CASSVRQGMGANVLTF. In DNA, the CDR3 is TGTGCCAGTAGTGTTAGACAGGGGATGGGGGCCAACGTCCTGACTTTC.